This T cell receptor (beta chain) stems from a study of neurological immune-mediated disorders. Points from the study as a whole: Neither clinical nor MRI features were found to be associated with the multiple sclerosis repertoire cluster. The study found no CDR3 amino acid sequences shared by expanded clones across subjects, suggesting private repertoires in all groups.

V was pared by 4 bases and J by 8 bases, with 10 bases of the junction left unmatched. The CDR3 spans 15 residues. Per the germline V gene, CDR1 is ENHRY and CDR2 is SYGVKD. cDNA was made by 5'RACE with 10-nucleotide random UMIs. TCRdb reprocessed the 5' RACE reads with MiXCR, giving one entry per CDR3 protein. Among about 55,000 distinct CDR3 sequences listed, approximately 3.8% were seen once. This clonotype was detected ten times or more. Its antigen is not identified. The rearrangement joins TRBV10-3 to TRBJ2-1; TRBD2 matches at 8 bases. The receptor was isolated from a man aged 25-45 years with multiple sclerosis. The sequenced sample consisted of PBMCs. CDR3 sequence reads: CAISGGRGGRDEQFF. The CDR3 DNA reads TGTGCCATCAGTGGAGGACGGGGGGGGAGAGATGAGCAGTTCTTC.